The 5 T cell receptor beta chains below all came from one sample that was sequenced in a study of response to subunit inactivated influenza vaccine. TCRdb called the RT-PCR reads again in MiXCR, with one record for every CDR3 protein. The sample includes about 580,000 distinct CDR3 sequences, roughly 15% of them seen just once. The specimen comprised PBMCs from blood, sampled about 13 days after vaccination. All receptors derive from a man in his fifties who received an inactivated influenza vaccine.

This clonotype was counted many times. The chain uses TRBV12-3 or TRBV12-4 and TRBJ2-5; D not resolved. With 5 bases removed from V and 1 base from J, the gap between germline ends came to 11 bases. The CDR3 contains 14 residues. CDR3 nucleotides: TGTGCCAGCAGTCTCGGGCCGACCCAAGAGACCCAGTACTTC. Amino acids: CASSLGPTQETQYF.

The J gene is TRBJ2-1, the V gene TRBV27; TRBD2 aligns across 9 bases. The CDR3 has 16 amino acids. The V and J ends lost 4 bases and 7 bases, in that order; junction bases with no gene match: 11. The V gene's germline CDR1 is MNHEY and CDR2 SMNVEV (reference sequence). CDR3 bases: TGTGCCAGCAGTTCCCCGTCGAGCGGGGGGCGGAATGAGCAGTTCTTC. This gives the protein CASSSPSSGGRNEQFF.

V usage is TRBV2 and J usage is TRBJ2-7; D is unclear. V shed 3 bases and J shed 9 bases, with 12 bases lying between them. The CDR3 length is 12 residues. Germline V gene lookup returns CDR1 SNHLY and CDR2 FYNNEI. CDR3 coding DNA: TGTGCCAGCAGTGACCAGAATCCGCGGCAGTACTTC. It encodes CASSDQNPRQYF.

The rearrangement joins TRBV5-5 to TRBJ1-6, with a possible D match to TRBD1 (5 bases). The germline V gene encodes CDR1 SGHKS and CDR2 YYEKEE (reference sequence). The V gene lost 6 bases and the J gene lost 4 bases, with 14 bases spanning the gap. The CDR3 extends over 15 amino acids. The CDR3: CASNLQGTYNSPLHF. The CDR3 nucleotides are TGTGCCAGCAATCTCCAGGGCACATATAATTCACCCCTCCACTTT.

This chain joins TRBV7-8 and TRBJ1-2, with 7 bases identical to TRBD1. The germline gives CDR1 SGHVS, CDR2 FQNEAQ. This CDR3 is 17 amino acids long. V gave up 4 bases and J gave up 4 bases; unmatched junction bases: 15. CDR3 coding DNA: TGTGCCAGCAGCTCTCCGACCGAGGACAGGATTAGCTATGGCTACACCTTC. Its protein product is CASSSPTEDRISYGYTF.